This T cell receptor beta chain was profiled in a study of CD8 T cells in ankylosing spondylitis. Notes on the study in general: The clones that were linked to disease were reported to be significantly enriched in matched synovial fluid samples from ankylosing spondylitis patients. Reactive arthritis synovial fluid and blood previously showed some of these motif variants. About 8 highly homologous variants made up a TCR beta motif, and this motif appeared characteristic of ankylosing spondylitis blood.

To note about this clonotype: Its specificity is unknown.

Quantitative 5'-RACE with molecular barcodes was used to make the TCR beta libraries. TCRdb called the 5' RACE reads again in MiXCR, with one record for every CDR3 protein. This sample carries about 440,000 distinct CDR3 sequences, roughly 15% of them seen once, and the ten largest clones take 1%. Germline V gene lookup returns CDR1 LNHDA and CDR2 SQIVND (reference sequence). This CDR3 has 13 residues. V shed 6 bases, J shed 6 bases, and the junction held 8 bases outside the gene matches. This chain links TRBV19 with TRBJ2-7, with 7 bases fitting TRBD2. The receptor was isolated from a male donor with ankylosing spondylitis. Material: blood, either unsorted or a sorted T cell fraction (not recorded which). The CDR3 region has the DNA TGTGCCAGTAGCGCGACTAGCCGCGGCGAGCAGTACTTC. Residues: CASSATSRGEQYF.